This TCR beta chain was documented in a study of response to subunit inactivated influenza vaccine. Overall study findings and caveats: The authors suggested that few new T cells are recruited per seasonal influenza vaccination.

TCRdb called the RT-PCR reads again in MiXCR, with one record for every CDR3 protein. The sample lists about 500,000 distinct CDR3 sequences, 16% seen once, with approximately 3% in the top ten. This clonotype was counted a few times. Its matching antigen is unknown. There are 15 residues in the CDR3. Trimming stripped 2 bases from V and 6 bases from J, with 14 bases between. Germline V CDR1 and CDR2: SGHRS, YFSETQ. The rearrangement uses TRBV5-1 and TRBJ2-2; the D gene is possibly TRBD2 (6 bases). Specimen: CD4+ T cells sorted from PBMCs, collected around 25 months after vaccination. The receptor was isolated from a man between 50 and 75 years old who received an inactivated influenza vaccine. The CDR3 reads CASSLIAGGAGELFF. As DNA, the CDR3 is TGCGCCAGCAGCTTAATCGCTGGAGGGGCCGGGGAGCTGTTTTTT.